The sequence of this T cell receptor (beta chain) was determined in a study of T cell responses to AZD1222 COVID-19 vaccine. Across the study: Pooling was applied to second doses at about 4 or about 12 weeks.

Study findings and constraints: Baseline serology detected seropositivity in only six AZD1222 recipients. White British ancestry dominated among donors, who included more females, and clonal diversity was possibly underestimated.

A remark on this clone: What it binds is not known.

J gave up 8 bases and V 3 bases, and 9 bases lay outside the gene matches. This CDR3 contains 16 residues. The germline V gene has CDR1 KGHSH and CDR2 LQKENI. Using immunoSEQ multiplex PCR, the repertoire was profiled, and TCRdb retains in-frame clones only, with some absent. The sample lists about 130,000 clones; 75% to 90% were seen once. The chain carries TRBV18 and TRBJ2-1; TRBD1 matches 11 bases. The receptor was isolated from an adult in good health. The sample here was peripheral blood, taken on day 0 of AZD1222 vaccination. The CDR3 sequence is CASSPVPGQGVHEQFF. The CDR3 bases are TGTGCCAGCTCACCCGTACCGGGACAGGGGGTCCATGAGCAGTTCTTC.